The T cell receptor beta chain under discussion was sequenced for a study of beta chain features in type 1 diabetes. Study context: Healthy donors resembled patients in age, gender and cell yields.

General observations from the study: Amplification by PCR could prefer shorter templates, with the same effect in patients and controls.

Germline values: CDR1 LGHNA, CDR2 YSLEER. With V trimmed by 6 bases and J by 6 bases, 10 bases remained unmatched. The CDR3 runs to 15 residues. This clone was observed a few times. Its antigen is unknown. The study reverse transcribed the entire isolated RNA, so it sequenced expressed TCRB transcripts. Here immunoSEQ multiplex PCR was the method, and the copy in TCRdb shows in-frame clones only, minus some. The sample has over 700,000 clones, under 20% seen once; the top ten hold about 0.02%. In total, each donor contributed a single heparinised blood draw that averaged roughly 100 mL. CD45RO/CCR7/CD25/CD127/CD95/CD27 staining was used to isolate CD4+ naive, central memory, regulatory and stem cell-like memory cells by sorting.

The V call is TRBV4-3, the J call TRBJ2-2, with 7 bases identical to TRBD1. Specimen: naive CD4+ T cells from blood. This receptor was taken from a woman younger than 30 in good health. The DNA of the CDR3 is TGCGCCAGCAGGACAGAGCCAGGGGGTGCCGGGGAGCTGTTTTTT. This codes for CASRTEPGGAGELFF.